This T cell receptor (beta chain) was retrieved from a study of cytomegalovirus exposure and HLA in healthy donors. Germline V CDR1 and CDR2: MGHRA, YSYEKL. Losses at the gene ends were 0 bases for V and 6 bases for J; bases not matched to a gene: 10. There are 17 residues in the CDR3. Of note for this clone: What it recognizes is unknown.

PCR employed 60 Vbeta and 13 Jbeta primers. Only in-frame clones appear in the TCRdb table, and some are missing; sequencing was by immunoSEQ multiplex PCR. Here the sample spans about 120,000 clones, more than 65% being singletons. Study observations and caveats: Later, an analysis showed that TCR beta chains associated with HLA were more clonally expanded than others that were equally common. The majority of CMV-associated TCR beta chains were reported as apparently HLA-restricted in a later analysis. The majority of TCR sequences were rare, yet some public TCRs appeared in many donors.

Material for sequencing was PBMCs. The clonotype originates from a woman younger than 35 in good health and CMV-seronegative. The chain joins TRBV4-1 to TRBJ2-3, with 9 bases that match TRBD2. CDR3 residues: CASSQEGGRALRDTQYF. The CDR3 DNA reads TGCGCCAGCAGCCAAGAGGGCGGGAGGGCCCTCAGGGATACGCAGTATTTT.